This TCR beta chain appears in the sequencing data of a study of cytomegalovirus exposure and HLA in healthy donors. Amplification used 60 Vbeta primers and 13 Jbeta primers. Only in-frame clones appear in the TCRdb table, and some are missing; sequencing was by immunoSEQ multiplex PCR. The sample has 100,000 to 150,000 clones, about two thirds seen once; the top ten hold approximately 2.9%. V lost 4 bases and J lost 2; bases outside the gene matches: 4. This CDR3 spans 16 amino acids. Germline lookup yields CDR1 LGHNA and CDR2 YNFKEQ. Material: PBMCs. This sequence originates from a human donor in good health. The chain joins TRBV4-2 to TRBJ2-6, with 8 positions matching TRBD1. The CDR3 nucleotides read TGTGCCAGCAGCCGAGCGACAGGGGCTGGGGCCAACGTCCTGACTTTC. Its translation is CASSRATGAGANVLTF.